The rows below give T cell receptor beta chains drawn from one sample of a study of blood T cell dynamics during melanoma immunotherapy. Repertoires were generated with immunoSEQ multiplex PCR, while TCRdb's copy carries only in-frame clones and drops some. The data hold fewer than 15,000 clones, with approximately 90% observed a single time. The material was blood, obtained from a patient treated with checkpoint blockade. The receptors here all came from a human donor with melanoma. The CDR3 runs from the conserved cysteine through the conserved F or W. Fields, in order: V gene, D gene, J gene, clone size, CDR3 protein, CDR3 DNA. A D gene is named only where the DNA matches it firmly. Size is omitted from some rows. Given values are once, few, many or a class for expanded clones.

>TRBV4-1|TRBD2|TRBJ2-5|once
CASSQDKSRGGAGTQYF
TGCGCCAGCAGCCAAGATAAATCTCGGGGGGGAGCTGGGACCCAGTACTTC
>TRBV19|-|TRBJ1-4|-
CASSKGPNEKLFF
TGTGCCAGTAGCAAGGGCCCCAATGAAAAACTGTTTTTT
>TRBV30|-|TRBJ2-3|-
CAWRWGRGKDTQYF
TGTGCCTGGAGATGGGGCCGGGGGAAAGATACGCAGTATTTT
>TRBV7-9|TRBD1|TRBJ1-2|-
CASSSQGATDYGYTF
TGTGCCAGCAGCTCTCAGGGGGCAACAGACTATGGCTACACCTTC
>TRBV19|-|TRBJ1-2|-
CASSIIRAQGYTF
TGTGCCAGTAGTATAATCCGGGCTCAGGGCTACACCTTC
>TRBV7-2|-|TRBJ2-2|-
CASSRNSGTRRSGELFF
TGTGCCAGCAGCCGAAACTCCGGGACACGTCGTTCCGGGGAGCTGTTTTTT
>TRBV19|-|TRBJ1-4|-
CASTNRPATNEKLFF
TGTGCCAGTACAAACAGGCCTGCAACTAATGAAAAACTGTTTTTT
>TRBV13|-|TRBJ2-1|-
CASSLGGLNEQFF
TGTGCCAGCAGCTTAGGAGGGCTGAATGAGCAGTTCTTC
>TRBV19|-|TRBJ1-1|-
CASKRAKETEAFF
TGTGCCAGTAAGCGGGCTAAGGAAACTGAAGCTTTCTTT
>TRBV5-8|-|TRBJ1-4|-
CASSLAGPSIGEKLFF
TGTGCCAGCAGCTTGGCGGGACCTTCTATCGGGGAAAAACTGTTTTTT
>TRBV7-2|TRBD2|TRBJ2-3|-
CASSPDAGGGAWSTDTQYF
TGTGCCAGCAGCCCCGATGCGGGGGGCGGTGCCTGGAGCACAGATACGCAGTATTTT
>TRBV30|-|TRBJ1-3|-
CAWSPGTSGNTIYF
TGTGCCTGGAGTCCGGGTACCTCTGGAAACACCATATATTTT
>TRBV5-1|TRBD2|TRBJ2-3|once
CASGRGGDRDTQYF
TGCGCCAGCGGCCGGGGGGGAGACAGAGATACGCAGTATTTT
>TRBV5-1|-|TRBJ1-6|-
CASSRDSNSPLHF
TGCGCCAGCAGCCGAGACAGTAATTCACCCCTCCACTTT
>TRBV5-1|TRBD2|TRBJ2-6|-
CASSLYGGGLSSGANVLTF
TGCGCCAGCAGCTTGTATGGCGGGGGACTTTCCTCTGGGGCCAACGTCCTGACTTTC
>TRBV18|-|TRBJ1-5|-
CASSRGRNQPQHF
TGTGCCAGCTCACGAGGGCGCAATCAGCCCCAGCATTTT
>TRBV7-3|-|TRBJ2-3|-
CASSLEGGTDTQYF
TGTGCCAGCAGCTTAGAAGGGGGCACAGATACGCAGTATTTT
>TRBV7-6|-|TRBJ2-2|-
CASSLSTPGHKLGTGELFF
TGTGCCAGCAGCTTATCAACCCCGGGACACAAACTGGGAACCGGGGAGCTGTTTTTT